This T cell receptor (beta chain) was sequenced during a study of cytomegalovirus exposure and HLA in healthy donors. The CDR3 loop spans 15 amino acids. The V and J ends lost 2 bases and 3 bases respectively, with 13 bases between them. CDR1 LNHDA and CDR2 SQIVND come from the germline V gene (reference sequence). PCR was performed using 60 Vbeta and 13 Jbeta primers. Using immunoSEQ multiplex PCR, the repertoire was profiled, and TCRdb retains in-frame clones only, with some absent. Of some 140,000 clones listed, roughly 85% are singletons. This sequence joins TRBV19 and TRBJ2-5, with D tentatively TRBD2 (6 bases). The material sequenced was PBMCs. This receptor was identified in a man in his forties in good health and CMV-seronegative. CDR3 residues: CASSIWNGGKETQYF. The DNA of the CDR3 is TGTGCCAGTAGTATATGGAACGGGGGAAAAGAGACCCAGTACTTC. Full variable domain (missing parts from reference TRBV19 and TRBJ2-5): DGGITQSPKYLFRKEGQNVTLSCEQNLNHDAMYWYRQDPGQGLRLIYYSQIVNDFQKGDIAEGYSVSREKKESFPLTVTSAQKNPTAFYLCASSIWNGGKETQYFGPGTRLLVL.